This entry lists 15 T cell receptor beta chains sequenced from one sample in a study of T cell responses to AZD1222 COVID-19 vaccine. Data came from immunoSEQ multiplex PCR; TCRdb stores just in-frame clones and leaves some out. Among fewer than 200,000 clones listed, around 88% were seen once. The material sequenced was peripheral blood, taken 28 days after the second AZD1222 dose. These receptor sequences come from an adult who received the AZD1222 COVID-19 vaccine.

The rearrangement joins TRBV15 to TRBJ2-7, with 8 positions matching TRBD1. Germline V gene sequence: CDR1 LNHNV, CDR2 YYDKDF (reference sequence). V lost 4 bases to trimming and J lost 3 bases; unmatched junction nucleotides: 8. The CDR3 is made up of 15 amino acids. This CDR3 reads CATSIIRQGRYEQYF. The CDR3 region has the DNA TGTGCCACCAGCATTATTCGACAGGGGCGCTACGAGCAGTACTTC.

The chain couples TRBV30 to TRBJ1-3; the D gene is possibly TRBD1 (6 bases). V lost 5 bases to trimming and J lost 2 bases, with 10 bases between them. Germline CDR1 GTSNPN, CDR2 SVGIG (reference sequence). This CDR3 spans 13 amino acids. The CDR3 region has the DNA TGTGCCTGGGAACAGGGAACTGGAAACACCATATATTTT. Its protein is CAWEQGTGNTIYF. Combining the CDR3 with reference TRBV30 and TRBJ1-3 gives the whole variable domain SQTIHQWPATLVQPVGSPLSLECTVEGTSNPNLYWYRQAAGRGLQLLFYSVGIGQISSEVPQNLSASRPQDRQFILSSKKLLLSDSGFYLCAWEQGTGNTIYFGEGSWLTVV.

The V call is TRBV7-2, the J call TRBJ1-5; D might be TRBD1 (5 bases). Trimming pared 3 bases from V and 4 bases from J, leaving 10 bases between. Germline-derived CDR1 and CDR2 are SGHTA and FQGNSA. This CDR3 is built from 14 residues. CDR3 sequence (DNA): TGTGCCAGCAGCTTTGGGGACTTTAATCAGCCCCAGCATTTT. Translated, it gives CASSFGDFNQPQHF. Complete variable domain (other parts from reference TRBV7-2 and TRBJ1-5): GAGVSQSPSNKVTEKGKDVELRCDPISGHTALYWYRQSLGQGLEFLIYFQGNSAPDKSGLPSDRFSAERTGGSVSTLTIQRTQQEDSAVYLCASSFGDFNQPQHFGDGTRLSIL.

J is TRBJ1-1 and V is TRBV7-9, with D hard to call. The CDR3 totals 13 residues. The V end was cut by 0 bases, the J end by 3 bases, with 5 bases between. The germline V gene has CDR1 SEHNR and CDR2 FQNEAQ (reference sequence). The CDR3 region has the DNA TGTGCCAGCAGCTTAGCTGAGCACACTGAAGCTTTCTTT. It translates to CASSLAEHTEAFF.

The chain is built from TRBV6-2 or TRBV6-3 and TRBJ2-1; TRBD2 agrees at 8 bases. Trimming cost V 6 bases and J 7 bases; bases outside gene matches: 14. CDR3 length equals 16 residues. Germline-derived CDR1 and CDR2 are MNHEY and SVGEGT. The CDR3 loop reads CASSPSIGGVRNEQFF. CDR3 bases: TGTGCCAGCAGCCCTTCAATCGGGGGGGTACGAAATGAGCAGTTCTTC.

The V gene is TRBV28, the J gene TRBJ1-5, with 8 bases aligning to TRBD1. The germline V gene has CDR1 MDHEN and CDR2 SYDVKM. J gave up 0 bases and V 5 bases, and 6 bases lay outside the gene matches. The CDR3 spans 16 residues. The CDR3 reads CASSLQGGYSNQPQHF. In DNA, the CDR3 is TGTGCCAGCAGTCTACAGGGGGGTTATAGCAATCAGCCCCAGCATTTT.

The V and J genes are TRBV19 and TRBJ1-1; 7 nucleotides match TRBD1. CDR3 length: 13 residues. CDR1 is LNHDA, CDR2 SQIVND, per germline (reference sequence). J was trimmed by 8 bases and V by 4 bases; bases with no gene match: 7. CDR3 DNA sequence: TGTGCCAGTAGTACGATTACGGGACAGGAAGCTTTCTTT. Translated: CASSTITGQEAFF.

In this sample, this clone turned up a few times. J is TRBJ1-1 and V is TRBV25-1; TRBD1 might be the D (6 bases). The V gene's germline CDR1 is MGHDK and CDR2 SYGVNS. V lost 1 base and J lost 10, with 13 bases in between. The CDR3 loop spans 13 amino acids. The DNA of the CDR3 is TGTGCCAGCAGTGAATCTGTAACAGGGAGAGCTTTCTTT. Its translation is CASSESVTGRAFF. Combining the CDR3 with reference TRBV25-1 and TRBJ1-1 gives the whole variable domain EADIYQTPRYLVIGTGKKITLECSQTMGHDKMYWYQQDPGMELHLIHYSYGVNSTEKGDLSSESTVSRIRTEHFPLTLESARPSHTSQYLCASSESVTGRAFFGQGTRLTVV.

CDR3 region: CASRPSPGYEQYF. CDR3 coding DNA: TGTGCCAGCCGCCCCTCCCCCGGTTACGAGCAGTACTTC. V gene TRBV6-5 combines with J gene TRBJ2-7; no clear D. The V end lost 8 bases, the J end lost 4 bases, and 15 bases lay between the germline ends. CDR1 and CDR2 (germline): MNHEY, SVGAGI. This CDR3 spans 13 amino acids.

The chain combines TRBV28 with TRBJ1-3, with a tentative D call TRBD1 (6 bases). The CDR3 loop spans 14 amino acids. Trimming pared 6 bases from V and 0 bases from J, leaving 9 bases between. CDR1 MDHEN and CDR2 SYDVKM come from the germline V gene. The CDR3 spells CASRGTISGNTIYF. In nucleotides, the CDR3 is TGTGCCAGCAGGGGGACAATCTCTGGAAACACCATATATTTT.

The V gene is TRBV3-1 (or the pseudogene TRBV3-2), the J gene TRBJ2-7; no reliable D call. The V gene lost 3 bases and the J gene lost 6 bases, with 3 bases spanning the gap. The CDR3 covers 10 residues. The germline V gene encodes CDR1 LGHDT and CDR2 YNNKEL (reference sequence). Here the CDR3 DNA reads TGTGCCAGCAGCCACCCCGAGCAGTACTTC. Translated: CASSHPEQYF.

J is TRBJ1-2 and V is TRBV30, with D maybe TRBD1 (5 bases). The CDR3 covers 13 residues. Trimming left V 2 bases short and J 8 bases short, with 15 bases between. Germline lookup yields CDR1 GTSNPN and CDR2 SVGIG (reference sequence). As DNA, the CDR3 is TGTGCCTGGAGTATATGGGGGGATGGAGGCTACACCTTC. Translated, it gives CAWSIWGDGGYTF.

The CDR3 here is CSASGRTSGGIKPLYEQYF. DNA of the CDR3: TGCAGTGCTAGTGGCCGGACTAGCGGGGGTATTAAACCCCTTTACGAGCAGTACTTC. The gene calls are TRBV20-1 and TRBJ2-7, with 13 bases aligning to TRBD2. V dropped 3 bases and J dropped 4; count of bases not matched to a gene: 18. CDR3 size: 19 residues. Germline CDR1 is DFQATT and CDR2 is SNEGSKA (reference sequence).

The chain employs TRBV5-1 and TRBJ2-5; TRBD2 matches at 9 bases. The CDR3 has 15 amino acids. Germline V CDR1 and CDR2: SGHRS, YFSETQ. V lost 0 bases and J lost 6; bases outside the gene matches: 6. This CDR3 reads CASSLVIAGVKTQYF. In nucleotides, the CDR3 is TGCGCCAGCAGCTTGGTGATAGCGGGGGTTAAGACCCAGTACTTC. Complete variable domain (other parts from reference TRBV5-1 and TRBJ2-5): KAGVTQTPRYLIKTRGQQVTLSCSPISGHRSVSWYQQTPGQGLQFLFEYFSETQRNKGNFPGRFSGRQFSNSRSEMNVSTLELGDSALYLCASSLVIAGVKTQYFGPGTRLLVL.

The chain is built from TRBV10-3 and TRBJ1-1; D not certain. Per germline, CDR1 ENHRY and CDR2 SYGVKD. V dropped 7 bases and J dropped 1 base, with 16 bases sitting between them. This CDR3 spans 15 amino acids. The CDR3 bases are TGTGCCATCAACACCAAGCCTCCCCCGAACACTGAAGCTTTCTTT. It yields the protein CAINTKPPPNTEAFF.